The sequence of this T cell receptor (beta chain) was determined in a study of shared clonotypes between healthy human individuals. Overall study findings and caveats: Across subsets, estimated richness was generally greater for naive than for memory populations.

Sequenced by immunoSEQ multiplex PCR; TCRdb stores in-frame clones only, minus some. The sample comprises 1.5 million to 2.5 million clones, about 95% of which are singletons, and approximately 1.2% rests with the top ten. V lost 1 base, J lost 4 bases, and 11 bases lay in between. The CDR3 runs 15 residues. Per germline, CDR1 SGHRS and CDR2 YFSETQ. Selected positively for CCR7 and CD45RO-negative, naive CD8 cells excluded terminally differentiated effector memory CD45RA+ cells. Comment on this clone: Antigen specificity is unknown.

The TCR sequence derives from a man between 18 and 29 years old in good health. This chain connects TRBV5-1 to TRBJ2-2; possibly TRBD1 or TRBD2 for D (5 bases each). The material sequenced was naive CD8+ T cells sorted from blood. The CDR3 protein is CASSLFRDGTGELFF. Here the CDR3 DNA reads TGCGCCAGCAGCTTGTTCAGGGACGGCACCGGGGAGCTGTTTTTT.